The 2 T cell receptor beta chains reported below all come from one sample, sequenced in a study of blood T cell repertoires in COVID-19 (dated by TCRdb to the early 2020s). The library was prepared using the immunoSEQ multiplex PCR assay. The table comes from immuneACCESS by way of TCRdb, which keeps in-frame sequences with V and J called. Part of the clones is missing from these tables; in studies checked, under half for an unresolved V gene and the rest for unknown reasons. This sample gives approximately 100,000 clones in total; just over 90% of them show up just once. Of the sample, 0.85% to 1% is held by the ten largest clones. Sequencing was carried out using peripheral blood. Every receptor here comes from a man in his fifties or sixties with acute or convalescent COVID-19.

The chain links TRBV30 to TRBJ2-3; D is perhaps TRBD2 (6 bases). V gave up 3 bases and J gave up 0 bases, with 16 bases separating them. Germline V gene sequence: CDR1 GTSNPN, CDR2 SVGIG (reference sequence). The CDR3 is made up of 16 amino acids. CDR3 DNA sequence: TGTGCCTGGAGCCAGTCCATCGGGACTAGCACAGATACGCAGTATTTT. As protein: CAWSQSIGTSTDTQYF.

V is TRBV5-8 and J is TRBJ2-3, with a tentative D call TRBD1 (5 bases). CDR1 is SGHTS and CDR2 is YDEGEE in the germline V gene. The CDR3 is 16 residues long. V was trimmed by 0 bases and J by 3 bases, leaving 14 bases between them. CDR3 in amino acids: CASSLEGEVYTDTQYF. The DNA for the CDR3 is TGTGCCAGCAGCTTGGAAGGGGAAGTGTATACAGATACGCAGTATTTT.